A selection of T cell receptor beta chains follows, all from one sample in a study of blood T cell repertoires in COVID-19. Measured with immunoSEQ multiplex PCR; TCRdb has only the in-frame clones, and not every one. There are roughly 250,000 clones in the sample; 88% occur only once, and 0.95% to 1.5% lies in the top ten. The sequencing input was PBMCs or T cells enriched from blood (not recorded which). The receptors derive from a woman in her thirties or forties with acute COVID-19. Both conserved end residues are part of each CDR3. The D gene is left open where the match is weak. Size is omitted from some rows. Given values are once, few, many or a class for expanded clones.

j_call v_call d_call clone_size cdr3_aa cdr3_nt
TRBJ2-1 TRBV7-9 NA NA CASSSPGFSYNEQFF TGTGCCAGCAGCTCCCCCGGTTTCTCCTACAATGAGCAGTTCTTC
TRBJ1-1 TRBV10-3 TRBD1 NA CAISPGQGGTEAFF TGTGCCATCAGCCCGGGACAGGGGGGCACTGAAGCTTTCTTT
TRBJ1-2 TRBV6-2/TRBV6-3 NA NA CASSDGGTESNYGYTF TGTGCCAGCAGTGACGGAGGGACCGAAAGTAACTATGGCTACACCTTC
TRBJ1-2 TRBV27 TRBD1 NA CASSFDRAHYGYTF TGTGCCAGCAGTTTCGACAGGGCTCACTATGGCTACACCTTC
TRBJ1-6 TRBV12-5 TRBD1 NA CASGLVRWQGASSSYNSPLHF TGTGCTAGTGGTTTGGTACGTTGGCAGGGGGCCTCGAGCTCCTATAATTCACCCCTCCACTTT
TRBJ1-5 TRBV19 TRBD1 NA CASSLGRQGGQPQHF TGTGCCAGTAGCCTGGGAAGACAGGGGGGTCAGCCCCAGCATTTT
TRBJ2-1 TRBV28 TRBD1 many CASSLPRGHREEQFF TGTGCCAGCAGTTTACCCAGGGGGCACCGGGAGGAGCAGTTCTTC
TRBJ2-7 TRBV12-3/TRBV12-4 NA few CASRYRDRYEQYF TGTGCCAGCAGGTACAGGGACCGCTACGAGCAGTACTTC
TRBJ1-1 TRBV7-9 NA NA CASSPAGGSEAFF TGTGCCAGCAGCCCTGCTGGGGGGTCTGAAGCTTTCTTT
TRBJ2-7 TRBV19 TRBD2 NA CASSPGLAGVKQYF TGTGCCAGTAGTCCAGGACTAGCGGGAGTTAAGCAGTACTTC
TRBJ1-2 TRBV28 TRBD1 NA CASSGPEGAGYGYTF TGTGCCAGCAGTGGACCGGAGGGGGCGGGCTATGGCTACACCTTC
TRBJ1-1 TRBV15 NA NA CATGEMRNTEAFF TGTGCCACCGGGGAGATGAGGAACACTGAAGCCTTCTTT
TRBJ2-1 TRBV7-2 TRBD2 NA CASSLALLYRGSASYNEQFF TGTGCCAGCAGCTTAGCCCTCCTTTATCGCGGGAGTGCCTCCTACAATGAGCAGTTCTTC
TRBJ2-1 TRBV24-1 TRBD2 NA CATSDYLADSYNEQFF TGTGCCACCAGTGATTACCTAGCGGACTCCTACAATGAGCAGTTCTTC
TRBJ2-4 TRBV19 TRBD2 NA CASSIVLARLAKNIQYF TGTGCCAGTAGTATAGTACTAGCGAGACTAGCCAAAAACATTCAGTACTTC
TRBJ2-1 TRBV9 TRBD1 NA CASSGQGAYNEQFF TGTGCCAGCAGCGGCCAGGGGGCTTACAATGAGCAGTTCTTC
TRBJ1-1 TRBV19 NA NA CASSVATGFEAFF TGTGCCAGTAGTGTCGCCACAGGGTTTGAAGCTTTCTTT
TRBJ1-3 TRBV4-1 NA NA CASSPSGGLPAAGNTIYF TGCGCCAGCAGCCCCTCAGGAGGACTCCCAGCGGCTGGAAACACCATATATTTT
TRBJ1-3 TRBV4-1 TRBD1 once CASSLPSDRVWRGNTIYF TGCGCCAGCAGCCTCCCATCGGACAGGGTGTGGCGTGGAAACACCATATATTTT
TRBJ1-1 TRBV5-8 NA NA CASSFWGVGTEAFF TGTGCCAGCAGCTTCTGGGGGGTCGGCACTGAAGCTTTCTTT
TRBJ1-3 TRBV5-1 NA NA CASSLGVFSGNTIYF TGCGCCAGCAGCTTGGGAGTTTTCTCTGGAAACACCATATATTTT
TRBJ2-2 TRBV24-1 TRBD2 NA CATSDPSGLAGNTGELFF TGTGCCACCAGTGATCCCTCCGGACTAGCGGGGAACACCGGGGAGCTGTTTTTT
TRBJ2-1 TRBV10-1 NA NA CASSDTRIGNEQFF TGCGCCAGCAGTGATACGCGGATTGGGAATGAGCAGTTCTTC
TRBJ2-2 TRBV16 NA NA CASSQSLTGELFF TGTGCCAGCAGCCAATCTCTGACCGGGGAGCTGTTTTTT
TRBJ2-1 TRBV5-4 TRBD2 once CASSLYHRTSGKNTYNEQFF TGTGCCAGCAGCTTGTATCACCGGACTAGCGGAAAGAACACCTACAATGAGCAGTTCTTC
TRBJ2-2 TRBV28 NA NA CASNPIHGELFF TGTGCCAGCAACCCTATCCACGGGGAGCTGTTTTTT
TRBJ1-1 TRBV9 TRBD1 NA CASSVGQGVNTEAFF TGTGCCAGCAGCGTGGGACAGGGGGTCAACACTGAAGCTTTCTTT
TRBJ1-5 TRBV7-9 TRBD1 NA CASSLWTGGPGQPQHF TGTGCCAGCAGCTTGTGGACAGGGGGTCCGGGCCAGCCCCAGCATTTT
TRBJ1-6 TRBV30 NA NA CAWSVGTANSPLHF TGTGCCTGGAGTGTCGGTACAGCCAATTCACCCCTCCACTTT
TRBJ2-2 TRBV24-1 TRBD2 NA CATSDRTSGRRGTGELFF TGTGCCACCAGTGATCGGACTAGCGGGAGGAGAGGCACCGGGGAGCTGTTTTTT
TRBJ1-5 TRBV15 NA NA CATSSQGMGQPQHF TGTGCCACCAGCAGCCAGGGAATGGGACAGCCCCAGCATTTT
TRBJ1-3 TRBV4-3 NA NA CASSQTRQDNGNTIYF TGCGCCAGCAGCCAAACCCGACAGGACAATGGAAACACCATATATTTT
TRBJ1-4 TRBV2 NA NA CASSVRSLGQGLFF TGTGCCAGCAGTGTTCGATCCCTGGGGCAGGGACTGTTTTTT
TRBJ2-1 TRBV11-2 TRBD2 NA CASSFASGGSSYNEQFF TGTGCCAGCAGCTTCGCAAGCGGGGGGAGCTCCTACAATGAGCAGTTCTTC
TRBJ1-2 TRBV7-9 TRBD1 NA CASSPSSGTEVYGYTF TGTGCCAGCAGCCCGTCCTCCGGGACAGAGGTCTATGGCTACACCTTC
TRBJ1-6 TRBV7-9 NA once CASSSSGTPVSPLHF TGTGCCAGCAGCTCCTCCGGGACACCGGTTTCACCCCTCCACTTT
TRBJ2-3 TRBV5-1 TRBD1 NA CASRNQGESTDTQYF TGCGCCAGCAGGAACCAGGGGGAGAGCACAGATACGCAGTATTTT
TRBJ2-1 TRBV6-5 NA NA CASSYRGGLFF TGTGCCAGCAGTTACAGGGGAGGACTGTTCTTC
TRBJ1-2 TRBV4-1 NA NA CASSLTEQRTDYGYTF TGCGCCAGCAGCCTCACAGAACAACGGACAGATTATGGCTACACCTTC
TRBJ1-1 TRBV12-3/TRBV12-4 NA NA CASSSQGTTEAFF TGTGCCAGCAGTTCGCAGGGGACCACTGAAGCTTTCTTT
TRBJ1-3 TRBV19 NA NA CASSMSAGVLGNTIYF TGTGCCAGTAGTATGTCCGCGGGGGTTTTGGGAAACACCATATATTTT
TRBJ2-1 TRBV3-1/TRBV3-2 TRBD1 NA CASSQDGGQASYNEQFF TGTGCCAGCAGCCAAGATGGAGGACAGGCGTCCTACAATGAGCAGTTCTTC
TRBJ1-3 TRBV10-3 TRBD1 NA CAISGGQGPGNTIYF TGTGCCATCAGTGGGGGACAGGGCCCTGGAAACACCATATATTTT
TRBJ2-1 TRBV29-1 NA NA CSVVAVTSYNEQFF TGCAGCGTCGTAGCGGTAACCTCCTACAATGAGCAGTTCTTC
TRBJ1-3 TRBV9 NA NA CASSVDGTGNTIYF TGTGCCAGCAGCGTAGACGGGACTGGAAACACCATATATTTT